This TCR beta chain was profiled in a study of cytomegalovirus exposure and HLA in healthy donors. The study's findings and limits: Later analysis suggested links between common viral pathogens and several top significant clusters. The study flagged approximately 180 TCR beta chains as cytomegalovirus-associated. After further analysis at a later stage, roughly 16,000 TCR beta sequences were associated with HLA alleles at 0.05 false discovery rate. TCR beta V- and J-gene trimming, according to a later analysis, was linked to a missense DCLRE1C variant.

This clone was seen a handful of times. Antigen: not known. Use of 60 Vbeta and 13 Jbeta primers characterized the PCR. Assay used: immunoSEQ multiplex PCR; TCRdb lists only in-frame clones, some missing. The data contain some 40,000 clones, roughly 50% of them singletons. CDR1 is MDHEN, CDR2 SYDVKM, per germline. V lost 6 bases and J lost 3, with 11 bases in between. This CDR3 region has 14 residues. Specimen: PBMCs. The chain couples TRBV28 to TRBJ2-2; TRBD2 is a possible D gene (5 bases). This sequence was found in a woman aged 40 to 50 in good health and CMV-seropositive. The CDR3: CASSPGVYTGELFF. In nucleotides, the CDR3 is TGTGCCAGCAGCCCCGGGGTGTACACCGGGGAGCTGTTTTTT.